The 26 T cell receptor beta chains in this list originate from one sample, sequenced in a study of blood T cell repertoires in COVID-19. Here immunoSEQ multiplex PCR was the method, and the copy in TCRdb shows in-frame clones only, minus some. This table has about 270,000 clones, around 87% appearing once. Sequencing was performed on peripheral blood. These receptors all stem from a woman in her forties or fifties with acute or convalescent COVID-19.

The CDR3, as DNA: TGTGCCAGCAGCTGGGACAGGTGGATTCCGGGTGGCTACACCTTC. Amino acids: CASSWDRWIPGGYTF. The V gene is TRBV5-5, the J gene TRBJ1-2; 8 bases are a match to TRBD1. The germline V gene has CDR1 SGHKS and CDR2 YYEKEE (reference sequence). J was trimmed by 7 bases and V by 3 bases; bases with no gene match: 11. This CDR3 has 15 residues.

This chain connects TRBV28 to TRBJ2-3; TRBD2 matches at 15 bases. The germline V gene encodes CDR1 MDHEN and CDR2 SYDVKM. The CDR3 consists of 21 residues. J was trimmed by 2 bases and V by 4 bases; bases with no gene match: 16. This chain's CDR3 is CASSYTAGTSGRWVDTDTQYF. CDR3 bases: TGTGCCAGCAGTTATACCGCCGGGACTAGCGGGAGGTGGGTCGACACAGATACGCAGTATTTT.

The gene calls are TRBV24-1 and TRBJ2-6; no clear D. V lost 4 bases and J 0 bases, leaving 12 bases between the germline ends. Germline CDR1 and CDR2: KGHDR and SFDVKD. The CDR3 loop spans 17 amino acids. CDR3 bases: TGTGCCACCAGTGACCCATCCTCCAGCTCTGGGGCCAACGTCCTGACTTTC. Translating it yields CATSDPSSSSGANVLTF.

This sequence joins TRBV11-1 and TRBJ2-5, with D tentatively TRBD1 (6 bases). The ends were cut back, 2 bases at V and 3 bases at J, with 7 bases in the middle. The CDR3 consists of 13 residues. Germline V gene sequence: CDR1 SGHAT, CDR2 FQDESV (reference sequence). This CDR3 reads CASSLRQEETQYF. The CDR3 DNA is TGTGCCAGCAGCTTAAGACAGGAAGAGACCCAGTACTTC.

The chain combines TRBV30 with TRBJ1-3; D is unresolved. Trimming pared 3 bases from V and 0 bases from J, leaving 12 bases between. The length of the CDR3 is 15 residues. Per the germline V gene, CDR1 is GTSNPN and CDR2 is SVGIG (reference sequence). The CDR3 nucleotides are TGTGCCTGGAGCCAAATAAGTAGCTCTGGAAACACCATATATTTT. Its translation is CAWSQISSSGNTIYF.

The chain has TRBV28 and TRBJ2-1; 10 bases line up with TRBD2. V lost 4 bases to trimming and J lost 6 bases; unmatched junction nucleotides: 3. This CDR3 spans 14 amino acids. Germline CDR1 and CDR2: MDHEN and SYDVKM. The CDR3 is CASSSPSGSNEQFF. The CDR3 DNA is TGTGCCAGCAGTTCCCCTAGCGGGAGCAATGAGCAGTTCTTC. Drawing the rest from reference TRBV28 and TRBJ2-1, the complete variable domain is DVKVTQSSRYLVKRTGEKVFLECVQDMDHENMFWYRQDPGLGLRLIYFSYDVKMKEKGDIPEGYSVSREKKERFSLILESASTNQTSMYLCASSSPSGSNEQFFGPGTRLTVL.

In DNA form, the CDR3 reads TGTGCCAGCAGTTGGGGACAGGGGGTACGGCAGTACTTC. It codes for CASSWGQGVRQYF. The V and J genes are TRBV28 and TRBJ2-7, with TRBD1 matching over 11 bases. This CDR3 comprises 13 residues. Losses at the gene ends were 4 bases for V and 9 bases for J; bases not matched to a gene: 5. CDR1 is MDHEN and CDR2 is SYDVKM in the germline V gene.

The gene calls are TRBV7-2 and TRBJ2-2, with D hard to call. Germline-derived CDR1 and CDR2 are SGHTA and FQGNSA. V dropped 7 bases and J dropped 4 bases, with 10 bases sitting between them. The CDR3 loop spans 13 amino acids. The CDR3 loop reads CASTQVFTGELFF. CDR3 coding DNA: TGTGCCAGCACCCAGGTTTTCACCGGGGAGCTGTTTTTT.

This sequence joins TRBV5-6 and TRBJ2-5; D is perhaps TRBD2 (6 bases). This CDR3 has 14 residues. Deletions cut 4 bases from V and 13 bases from J, with 23 bases between. Germline V gives CDR1 SGHDT, CDR2 YYEEEE. The CDR3 here is CASSRRDSYTPRYF. The CDR3 nucleotides read TGTGCCAGCAGCCGTCGGGACTCCTACACCCCCCGGTACTTC.

V gene TRBV15 combines with J gene TRBJ1-1, with a tentative D call TRBD1 (6 bases). V was trimmed by 1 base and J by 5 bases, leaving 11 bases between them. This CDR3 region has 14 residues. Germline loops: CDR1 LNHNV, CDR2 YYDKDF (reference sequence). CDR3 nucleotides: TGTGCCACCAGCAGAGCTTCAGGGGTTACTGAAGCTTTCTTT. Encoded protein: CATSRASGVTEAFF.

The V gene is TRBV5-4, the J gene TRBJ2-7; maybe TRBD1 (6 bases). CDR1 is SGHNT and CDR2 is YYREEE in the germline V gene (reference sequence). CDR3 size: 15 residues. With 3 bases removed from V and 2 bases from J, the gap between germline ends came to 15 bases. CDR3 bases: TGTGCCAGCAGCTCCAGACAGGTTAATCCCTACGAGCAGTACTTC. Protein: CASSSRQVNPYEQYF.

The chain has TRBV19 and TRBJ1-2; the match to TRBD1 covers 7 bases. The V segment lost 8 bases and the J segment 8 bases; nucleotides outside the gene matches: 17. CDR1 is LNHDA, CDR2 SQIVND, per germline (reference sequence). The CDR3 is 15 residues long. CDR3 bases: TGTGCCAGTTCTAGACAGGGTGATGATTTCTTGGGCTACACCTTC. Translation gives CASSRQGDDFLGYTF.

The J gene is TRBJ2-3, the V gene TRBV11-3, with TRBD2 identical over 10 bases. After removal of 1 base from V and 0 bases from J, the junction contained 7 bases not matched to a gene. Germline CDR1 reads SGHNT; CDR2 reads YENEEA. This CDR3 region has 18 residues. The DNA for the CDR3 is TGTGCCAGCAGCTTAGCCCTTCCGGGACTAGCGAGCACAGATACGCAGTATTTT. Protein sequence: CASSLALPGLASTDTQYF.

The chain is built from TRBV24-1 and TRBJ2-5, with a tentative D call TRBD1 (8 bases). This CDR3 has 15 residues. The germline V gene encodes CDR1 KGHDR and CDR2 SFDVKD. V was shortened by 3 bases and J by 3 bases, with 13 bases between the two germline ends. The CDR3 bases are TGTGCCACCAGTGATAACAGGGGGGGGAAAGAGACCCAGTACTTC. Encoded protein: CATSDNRGGKETQYF.

This rearrangement joins TRBV30 to TRBJ1-3; no reliable D call. Germline lookup yields CDR1 GTSNPN and CDR2 SVGIG (reference sequence). The CDR3 totals 14 residues. V was pared by 3 bases and J by 0 bases, with 9 bases between. CDR3 nucleotide sequence: TGTGCCTGGAGCGCGATCATCTCTGGAAACACCATATATTTT. Translating gives CAWSAIISGNTIYF.

The chain joins TRBV3-1 (or the pseudogene TRBV3-2) to TRBJ2-2; 8 positions match TRBD1. The V and J ends lost 4 bases and 5 bases, in that order; junction bases with no gene match: 6. Germline-derived CDR1 and CDR2 are LGHDT and YNNKEL (reference sequence). The CDR3 contains 15 residues. The CDR3 here is CASSPWTGPTGELFF. The CDR3, as DNA: TGTGCCAGCAGCCCGTGGACAGGGCCTACCGGGGAGCTGTTTTTT.

The chain is built from TRBV28 and TRBJ1-2, with a possible D match to TRBD1 (6 bases). From germline, CDR1 is MDHEN and CDR2 SYDVKM. V was shortened by 4 bases and J by 8 bases, with 23 bases between the two germline ends. The CDR3 is 16 amino acids. CDR3 loop: CASSSGGVRRFTGYTF. Written as DNA, the CDR3 is TGTGCCAGCAGTTCGGGGGGCGTCCGTCGGTTTACGGGCTACACCTTC.

This chain uses TRBV28 with TRBJ1-5, with 8 positions matching TRBD1. V shed 5 bases and J 2 bases; nucleotides not matched to a gene: 5. Germline CDR1 reads MDHEN; CDR2 reads SYDVKM. The CDR3 spans 15 residues. In DNA form, the CDR3 reads TGTGCCAGCAGTCCAGGGGGCTGGCGCAATCAGCCCCAGCATTTT. This translates into CASSPGGWRNQPQHF.

CDR3 loop: CASIKGWVASGIYNEQFF. The DNA of the CDR3 is TGTGCCAGCATCAAGGGATGGGTAGCTAGCGGGATCTACAATGAGCAGTTCTTC. The chain joins TRBV27 to TRBJ2-1; 9 nucleotides match TRBD2. V lost 7 bases to trimming and J lost 3 bases; unmatched junction nucleotides: 16. The germline gives CDR1 MNHEY, CDR2 SMNVEV (reference sequence). This CDR3 spans 18 amino acids.

The V call is TRBV27, the J call TRBJ2-6, with TRBD2 identical over 8 bases. The CDR3 is 15 residues long. From germline, CDR1 is MNHEY and CDR2 SMNVEV (reference sequence). V gave up 5 bases and J gave up 2 bases; unmatched junction bases: 2. CDR3 region: CASSRTSPGANVLTF. CDR3 bases: TGTGCCAGCAGTCGGACTAGCCCTGGGGCCAACGTCCTGACTTTC.

The CDR3 DNA follows: TGTGCCAGCAGCCCCGATGCTAGGTCTAGCGGCTACAATGAGCAGTTCTTC. It specifies CASSPDARSSGYNEQFF. The V call is TRBV9, the J call TRBJ2-1; 7 bases fit TRBD2. Germline lookup yields CDR1 SGDLS and CDR2 YYNGEE. This CDR3 is built from 17 residues. Trimming took 4 bases from V and 3 from J; bases not matched to a gene: 13.

V gene TRBV6-6 combines with J gene TRBJ2-2; 8 bases align to TRBD2. Germline values: CDR1 MNHNY, CDR2 SVGAGI (reference sequence). Unmatched junction bases numbered 9, after V lost 6 bases and J lost 3 bases. The CDR3 sequence is 16 residues long. CDR3 region: CASSPPGLGDTGELFF. The CDR3 DNA reads TGTGCCAGCAGCCCCCCGGGACTAGGGGACACCGGGGAGCTGTTTTTT.

This clone was counted a single time. The CDR3 DNA follows: TGCGCCAGCAGCCAAGCGACTAGCGGGAGAAAGAATGAGCAGTTCTTC. Protein sequence: CASSQATSGRKNEQFF. The chain has TRBV4-1 and TRBJ2-1, with TRBD2 matching 12 bases. V shed 1 base, J shed 7 bases, and the junction held 5 bases outside the gene matches. Germline values: CDR1 MGHRA, CDR2 YSYEKL. The CDR3 covers 16 residues.

The chain carries TRBV9 and TRBJ1-1, with 7 bases aligning to TRBD1. There are 16 residues in the CDR3. CDR1 is SGDLS and CDR2 is YYNGEE in the germline V gene. J lost 1 base, V lost 0 bases, and 6 bases had no gene match. The CDR3 sequence: CASSVASQGGNTEAFF. CDR3 bases: TGTGCCAGCAGCGTAGCTTCCCAGGGGGGGAACACTGAAGCTTTCTTT.

The J gene is TRBJ1-5, the V gene TRBV3-1 (or the pseudogene TRBV3-2); possibly TRBD1 for D (5 bases). Per germline, CDR1 LGHDT and CDR2 YNNKEL (reference sequence). V lost 4 bases and J 3 bases, leaving 16 bases between the germline ends. The length of the CDR3 is 16 residues. CDR3 sequence reads: CASSPGQRGDNQPQHF. CDR3 DNA sequence: TGTGCCAGCAGCCCAGGCCAGCGGGGCGACAATCAGCCCCAGCATTTT.

The chain links TRBV5-5 to TRBJ2-3; 8 positions match TRBD2. This CDR3 region has 15 residues. V lost 2 bases and J lost 1; bases outside the gene matches: 3. Germline values: CDR1 SGHKS, CDR2 YYEKEE (reference sequence). This chain's CDR3 is CASSLAGARTDTQYF. As DNA, the CDR3 is TGTGCCAGCAGCTTAGCGGGAGCGCGCACAGATACGCAGTATTTT.